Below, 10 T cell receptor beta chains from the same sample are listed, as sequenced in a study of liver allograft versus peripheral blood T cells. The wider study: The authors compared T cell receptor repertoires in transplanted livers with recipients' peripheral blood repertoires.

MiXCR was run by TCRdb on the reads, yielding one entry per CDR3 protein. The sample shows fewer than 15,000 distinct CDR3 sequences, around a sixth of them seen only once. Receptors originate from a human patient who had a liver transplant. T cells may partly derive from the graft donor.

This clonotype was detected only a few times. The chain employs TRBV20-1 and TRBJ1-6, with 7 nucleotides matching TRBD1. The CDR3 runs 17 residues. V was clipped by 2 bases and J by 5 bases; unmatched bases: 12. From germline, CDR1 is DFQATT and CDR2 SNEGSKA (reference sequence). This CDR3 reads CSARITEGQINNSPLHF. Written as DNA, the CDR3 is TGCAGTGCTAGAATAACCGAGGGACAGATTAATAATTCACCCCTCCACTTT.

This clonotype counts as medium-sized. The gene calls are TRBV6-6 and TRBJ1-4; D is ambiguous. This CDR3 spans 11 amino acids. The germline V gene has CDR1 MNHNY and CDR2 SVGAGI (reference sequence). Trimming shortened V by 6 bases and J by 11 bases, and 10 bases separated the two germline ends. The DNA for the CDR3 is TGTGCCAGCAGCCGCCTCGAGAAACTGTTTTTT. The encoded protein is CASSRLEKLFF.

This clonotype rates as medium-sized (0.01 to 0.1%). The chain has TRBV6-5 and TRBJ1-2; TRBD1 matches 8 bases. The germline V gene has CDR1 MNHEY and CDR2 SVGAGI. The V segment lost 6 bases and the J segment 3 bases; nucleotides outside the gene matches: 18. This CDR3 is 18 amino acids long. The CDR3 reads CASRRDRGGGAGYYGYTF. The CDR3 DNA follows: TGTGCCAGCAGGCGAGACAGGGGTGGAGGTGCGGGGTACTATGGCTACACCTTC.

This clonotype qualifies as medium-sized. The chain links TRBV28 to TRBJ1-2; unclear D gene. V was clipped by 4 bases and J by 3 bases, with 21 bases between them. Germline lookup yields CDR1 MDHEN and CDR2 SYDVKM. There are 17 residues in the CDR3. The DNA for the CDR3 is TGTGCCAGCAGTTCATTGTTTGGGGATCCACGGTACTATGGCTACACCTTC. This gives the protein CASSSLFGDPRYYGYTF.

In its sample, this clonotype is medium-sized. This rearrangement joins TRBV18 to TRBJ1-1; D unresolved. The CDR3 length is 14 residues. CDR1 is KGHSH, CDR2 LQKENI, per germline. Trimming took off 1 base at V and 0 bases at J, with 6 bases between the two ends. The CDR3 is CASSPQAMNTEAFF. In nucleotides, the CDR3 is TGTGCCAGCTCACCACAAGCAATGAACACTGAAGCTTTCTTT.

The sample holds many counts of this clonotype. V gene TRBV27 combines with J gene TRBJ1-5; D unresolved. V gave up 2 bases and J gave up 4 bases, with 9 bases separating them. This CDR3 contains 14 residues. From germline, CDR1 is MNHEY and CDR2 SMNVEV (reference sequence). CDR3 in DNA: TGTGCCAGCAGTTTAGCAGGCTTGAATCAGCCCCAGCATTTT. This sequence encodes CASSLAGLNQPQHF.

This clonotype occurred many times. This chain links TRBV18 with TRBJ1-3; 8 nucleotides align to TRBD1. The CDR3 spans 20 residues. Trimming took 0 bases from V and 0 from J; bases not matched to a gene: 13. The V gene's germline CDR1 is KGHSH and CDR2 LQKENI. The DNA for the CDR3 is TGTGCCAGCTCACCACCGATGGCTCCAGGGGGCCTTTTCTCTGGAAACACCATATATTTT. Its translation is CASSPPMAPGGLFSGNTIYF.

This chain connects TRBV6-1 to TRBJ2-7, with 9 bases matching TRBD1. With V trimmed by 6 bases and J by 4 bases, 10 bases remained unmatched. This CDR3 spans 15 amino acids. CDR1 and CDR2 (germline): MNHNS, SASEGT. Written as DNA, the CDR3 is TGTGCCAGCAGCAAAGCCGGGACAGGGAGATACGAGCAGTACTTC. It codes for CASSKAGTGRYEQYF.

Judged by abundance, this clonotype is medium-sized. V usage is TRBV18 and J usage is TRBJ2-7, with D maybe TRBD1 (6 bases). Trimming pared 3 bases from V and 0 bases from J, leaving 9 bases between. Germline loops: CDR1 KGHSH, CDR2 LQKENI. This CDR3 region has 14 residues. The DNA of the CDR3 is TGTGCCAGCTCACCCGGACAGCGCTCCTACGAGCAGTACTTC. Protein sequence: CASSPGQRSYEQYF.

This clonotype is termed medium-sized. The CDR3 nucleotides read TGCAGCGTGTTCGGGGATGGCTACACCTTC. Translated, it gives CSVFGDGYTF. The chain joins TRBV29-1 to TRBJ1-2, with D uncertain. The CDR3 covers 10 residues. From germline, CDR1 is SQVTM and CDR2 ANQGSEA. Trimming cost V 6 bases and J 6 bases, with 8 bases left between them.